The 25 T cell receptor beta chains given below trace back to one sample, sequenced in a study of human T cells and chemical hapten exposure. Time point noted: patch test 2, 6 weeks after DPC sensitization. Treatment: therapeutic diphenylcyclopropenone sensitization with weekly scalp DPC. TCRdb analysed the RACE reads with MiXCR anew, one entry per CDR3 protein. The sample lists 80,000 to 95,000 distinct CDR3 sequences, approximately 11% occurring once. Sequencing was performed on whole blood, taken in connection with sensitization to the hapten diphenylcyclopropenone (DPC). The receptor source for this set is a man aged 40-49 years with alopecia areata. Some clones in this sample may be carry-over from other donors' samples.

This clonotype was seen a handful of times. The rearrangement links TRBV7-8 to TRBJ2-4; 10 bases match TRBD1. J was trimmed by 0 bases and V by 0 bases; bases with no gene match: 8. The CDR3 contains 19 residues. The germline gives CDR1 SGHVS, CDR2 FQNEAQ. In DNA, the CDR3 is TGTGCCAGCAGCTTAGCGAGGACAGGGGGGCGATTAGCCAAAAACATTCAGTACTTC. This codes for CASSLARTGGRLAKNIQYF.

This clonotype came up a few times. This rearrangement joins TRBV30 to TRBJ2-3; D is unresolved. The length of the CDR3 is 13 residues. Trimming took off 4 bases at V and 1 base at J, with 9 bases between the two ends. The V gene's germline CDR1 is GTSNPN and CDR2 SVGIG (reference sequence). The CDR3 region is CAWMAWGTDTQYF. DNA for the CDR3: TGTGCCTGGATGGCTTGGGGCACAGATACGCAGTATTTT.

This clonotype was seen repeatedly, ten times or more. The genes are TRBV7-9 and TRBJ2-3; D unclear. The CDR3 runs to 12 residues. V was cut by 2 bases and J by 4 bases, with 4 bases left in between. Looked up from germline, CDR1 is SEHNR and CDR2 is FQNEAQ (reference sequence). The CDR3 here is CASSLRSDTQYF. The CDR3 nucleotides are TGTGCCAGCAGCTTACGGTCAGATACGCAGTATTTT.

The gene calls are TRBV5-1 and TRBJ2-5; D assignment may be TRBD1 or TRBD2 (5 bases each). The CDR3 has 17 residues. Trimming removed 0 bases from V and 1 base from J, with 16 bases in between. In germline, CDR1 is SGHRS, CDR2 YFSETQ. The CDR3 sequence is CASSLEFFAGGQETQYF. Here the CDR3 DNA reads TGCGCCAGCAGCTTGGAGTTTTTTGCTGGGGGCCAAGAGACCCAGTACTTC.

This sequence joins TRBV3-1 and TRBJ2-2, with 7 nucleotides matching TRBD1. In germline, CDR1 is LGHDT, CDR2 YNNKEL (reference sequence). Trimming at V came to 2 bases and at J to 5 bases, leaving 5 bases not matched to a gene. This CDR3 has 15 residues. Here the CDR3 DNA reads TGTGCCAGCAGCCAACAAACAGGGGCAACCGGGGAGCTGTTTTTT. It is translated as CASSQQTGATGELFF.

The gene calls are TRBV1 and TRBJ2-7; the table's D gene call, TRBD2, was not cross checked with the DNA. TRBV1 is a documented pseudogene. The CDR3 consists of 16 residues. The CDR3 is CTGSQGPLLTSYEQYV. CDR3 bases: TGCACCGGCAGCCAAGGCCCGCTTCTAACCTCCTACGAGCAGTACGTC.

This chain uses TRBV7-8 with TRBJ2-4; D is undetermined. There are 14 residues in the CDR3. V lost 1 base to trimming and J lost 11 bases, with 15 bases between them. CDR1 SGHVS and CDR2 FQNEAQ come from the germline V gene. The CDR3 here is CASSLVAGPGVQYF. The DNA for the CDR3 is TGTGCCAGCAGCTTAGTGGCCGGGCCTGGGGTTCAGTACTTC.

The chain joins TRBV4-2 to TRBJ2-1; no firm D call. Germline assignment: CDR1 LGHNA and CDR2 YNFKEQ. Trimming took off 0 bases at V and 6 bases at J, with 15 bases between the two ends. This CDR3 region has 16 residues. The CDR3 is CASSQDRTSWGNEQFF. The CDR3 nucleotides are TGTGCCAGCAGCCAAGATAGGACCTCTTGGGGCAATGAGCAGTTCTTC.

V usage is TRBV9 and J usage is TRBJ2-3, with 15 bases matching TRBD2. Per germline, CDR1 SGDLS and CDR2 YYNGEE. The CDR3 covers 18 residues. After removal of 4 bases from V and 0 bases from J, the junction contained 6 bases not matched to a gene. The DNA for the CDR3 is TGTGCCAGCAGCCCAGGGACTAGCGGGAGGACTAGCACAGATACGCAGTATTTT. Translating gives CASSPGTSGRTSTDTQYF.

This clonotype appeared many times. V usage is TRBV7-2 and J usage is TRBJ2-1; no clear D. From germline, CDR1 is SGHTA and CDR2 FQGNSA. V gave up 1 base and J gave up 0 bases, with 7 bases separating them. The CDR3 length is 15 residues. The CDR3 sequence is CASSLGLRSYNEQFF. The CDR3 coding sequence is TGTGCCAGCAGCTTAGGACTTCGCTCCTACAATGAGCAGTTCTTC.

Details on this clonotype: A much larger clone sits a single nucleotide away, making a read error possible. This chain uses TRBV7-2 with TRBJ2-1, with D perhaps TRBD2 (5 bases). From germline, CDR1 is SGHTA and CDR2 FQGNSA. V was clipped by 0 bases and J by 8 bases, with 17 bases between them. This CDR3 is 16 amino acids long. CDR3 coding DNA: TGTGCCAGCAGCTTAGCGGTCGAGGGCATCTGGGATGAGCAGTTCTTC. Translation: CASSLAVEGIWDEQFF.

This clonotype has just a few counts. The chain employs TRBV10-2 and TRBJ2-3; maybe TRBD2 (6 bases). The CDR3 totals 15 residues. The germline V gene encodes CDR1 WSHSY and CDR2 SAAADI. With 8 bases removed from V and 6 bases from J, the gap between germline ends came to 21 bases. In DNA, the CDR3 is TGCGCCAGCCAGGGTAGCGGAACCAGTGGGGATACGCAGTATTTT. Translation gives CASQGSGTSGDTQYF.

This clonotype turned up a few times. This chain joins TRBV27 and TRBJ1-4; tentatively, D is TRBD1 (6 bases). CDR1 MNHEY and CDR2 SMNVEV come from the germline V gene (reference sequence). The CDR3 covers 17 residues. V lost 6 bases and J lost 8, with 25 bases in between. CDR3 DNA: TGTGCCAGCAGACTACGAAACCTTCCGGACAGTACCGAAAAACTGTTTTTT. It is translated as CASRLRNLPDSTEKLFF.

This clonotype was seen a handful of times. The chain recombines TRBV6-5 with TRBJ1-1; 7 bases are a match to TRBD1. The CDR3 runs to 14 residues. The V and J ends lost 6 bases and 1 base, in that order; junction bases with no gene match: 5. Germline CDR1 and CDR2: MNHEY and SVGAGI. CDR3 nucleotides: TGTGCCAGCAGCTCGACAGGGCCGAACACTGAAGCTTTCTTT. It specifies CASSSTGPNTEAFF.

V and J are TRBV10-3 and TRBJ2-3; 13 nucleotides line up with TRBD2. V trimming: 6 bases; J trimming: 4 bases; junction bases outside the gene matches: 7. The CDR3 totals 16 residues. In germline, CDR1 is ENHRY, CDR2 SYGVKD. In DNA form, the CDR3 reads TGTGCCATCAGACCCGGACTAGCGGGAGTGGCAGATACGCAGTATTTT. This codes for CAIRPGLAGVADTQYF.

A few counts support this clonotype. J is TRBJ2-3 and V is TRBV21-1; the table gives TRBD2 as D, unverified against the DNA. TRBV21-1 is designated a pseudogene. This CDR3 contains 20 residues. This chain's CDR3 is CASSIRDRSTSGRSSDTQYF. For the CDR3, the DNA is TGTGCCAGCAGCATCCGGGACAGGAGTACTAGCGGGAGGAGTTCAGATACGCAGTATTTT.

In its sample, this clonotype was seen a few times. The V gene is TRBV6-5, the J gene TRBJ2-2; D uncertain. Looked up from germline, CDR1 is MNHEY and CDR2 is SVGAGI. V dropped 4 bases and J dropped 6 bases, with 12 bases sitting between them. CDR3 size: 14 residues. The CDR3, as DNA: TGTGCCAGCAGTTTTCAGAGAGGATCCGGGGAGCTGTTTTTT. Its protein is CASSFQRGSGELFF.

This clonotype was observed a handful of times. The chain joins TRBV10-3 to TRBJ2-5, with a possible D match to TRBD2 (5 bases). Germline V lookup: CDR1 ENHRY, CDR2 SYGVKD. There are 15 residues in the CDR3. V was clipped by 3 bases and J by 1 base, with 12 bases between them. For the CDR3, the DNA is TGTGCCATCAGTGAACCTATGGCGGGCCAAGAGACCCAGTACTTC. It codes for CAISEPMAGQETQYF.

The V and J genes are TRBV28 and TRBJ1-1, with a possible D match to TRBD1 (5 bases). This CDR3 region has 12 residues. V lost 5 bases and J 7 bases, leaving 11 bases between the germline ends. Germline loops: CDR1 MDHEN, CDR2 SYDVKM. CDR3: CASSGKTGEAFF. DNA for the CDR3: TGTGCCAGCAGTGGGAAAACAGGTGAAGCTTTCTTT.

The rearrangement joins TRBV28 to TRBJ2-3; 16 positions match TRBD2. The CDR3 has 17 residues. V dropped 8 bases and J dropped 4; count of bases not matched to a gene: 9. Germline CDR1 and CDR2: MDHEN and SYDVKM. This CDR3 is CASQGTSGRAVSDTQYF. The CDR3 DNA sequence: TGTGCCAGCCAGGGGACTAGCGGGAGGGCCGTGTCAGATACGCAGTATTTT.

This clonotype was found many times. The chain couples TRBV29-1 to TRBJ2-1; perhaps TRBD2 as D (6 bases). CDR3 length: 14 residues. Trimming took 7 bases from V and 1 from J, leaving 14 bases between them. Germline V lookup: CDR1 SQVTM, CDR2 ANQGSEA. CDR3 bases: TGCAGCGGTTTAGCCGGAGGGTCCTACAATGAGCAGTTCTTC. Translated: CSGLAGGSYNEQFF.

The chain combines TRBV20-1 with TRBJ2-1, with D possibly matching TRBD2 (6 bases). V lost 3 bases to trimming and J lost 3 bases, with 12 bases between them. Germline CDR1 DFQATT, CDR2 SNEGSKA (reference sequence). The CDR3 runs to 14 residues. The CDR3 here is CSARYGGNYNEQFF. DNA for the CDR3: TGCAGTGCTAGGTATGGGGGGAACTACAATGAGCAGTTCTTC.

A few counts support this clonotype. The chain carries TRBV5-6 and TRBJ2-5, with TRBD2 as a possible D gene (5 bases). This CDR3 is built from 15 residues. V dropped 1 base and J dropped 1 base, with 11 bases sitting between them. CDR1 SGHDT and CDR2 YYEEEE come from the germline V gene. The CDR3 nucleotides read TGTGCCAGCAGCTTGATAGGTCGGGGCCAAGAGACCCAGTACTTC. This translates into CASSLIGRGQETQYF.

There are a few counts of this clonotype. The V call is TRBV30, the J call TRBJ1-2; D is unclear. The CDR3 loop spans 11 amino acids. Per the germline V gene, CDR1 is GTSNPN and CDR2 is SVGIG (reference sequence). V was shortened by 5 bases and J by 3 bases, with 7 bases between the two germline ends. The CDR3 bases are TGTGCCTGGGAAGCCCACTATGGCTACACCTTC. This sequence encodes CAWEAHYGYTF.

This clonotype was recorded at least ten times. The chain couples TRBV11-2 to TRBJ1-6; TRBD1 might be the D (5 bases). CDR3 size: 14 residues. Trimming removed 1 base from V and 9 bases from J, with 10 bases in between. Germline V gene lookup returns CDR1 SGHAT and CDR2 FQNNGV. CDR3 region: CASSLGQGSSPLHF. CDR3 nucleotides: TGTGCCAGCAGCTTAGGGCAGGGATCTTCACCCCTCCACTTT.